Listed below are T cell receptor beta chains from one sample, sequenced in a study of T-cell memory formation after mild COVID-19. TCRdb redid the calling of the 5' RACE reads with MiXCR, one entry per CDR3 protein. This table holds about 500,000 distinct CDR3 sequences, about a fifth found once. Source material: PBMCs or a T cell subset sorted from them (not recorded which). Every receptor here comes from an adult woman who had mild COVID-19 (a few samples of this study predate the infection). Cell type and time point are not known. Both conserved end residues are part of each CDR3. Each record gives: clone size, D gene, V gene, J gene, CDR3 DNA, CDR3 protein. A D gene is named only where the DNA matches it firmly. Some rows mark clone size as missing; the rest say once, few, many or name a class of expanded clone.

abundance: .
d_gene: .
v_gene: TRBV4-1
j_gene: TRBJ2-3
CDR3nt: TGCGCCAGCACCGATGCTAGCACAGATACGCAGTATTTT
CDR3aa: CASTDASTDTQYF

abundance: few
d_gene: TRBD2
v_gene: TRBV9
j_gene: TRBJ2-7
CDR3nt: TGTGCCAGCAGCTCACCTCTAGCGGGAGGCGATCAATTTAGTAACGAGCAGTACTTC
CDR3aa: CASSSPLAGGDQFSNEQYF

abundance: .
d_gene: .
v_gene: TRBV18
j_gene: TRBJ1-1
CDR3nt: TGTGCCAGCTCACCAACCCTTTCTGAAGCTTTCTTT
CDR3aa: CASSPTLSEAFF

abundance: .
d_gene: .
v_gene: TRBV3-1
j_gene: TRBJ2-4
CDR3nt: TGTGCCAGCAGCCAAGGCCACACCCCTCTAGGAGACATTCAGTACTTC
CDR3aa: CASSQGHTPLGDIQYF

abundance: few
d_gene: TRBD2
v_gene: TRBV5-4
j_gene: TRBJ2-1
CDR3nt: TGTGCCAGCAGCTTGTCCGAGCGGGGGGGCACCAATGAGCAGTTCTTC
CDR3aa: CASSLSERGGTNEQFF

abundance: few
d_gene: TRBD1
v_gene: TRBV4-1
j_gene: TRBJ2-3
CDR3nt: TGCGCCAGCAGCACACGGACAGGGGGCGCGTTGGGCACAGATACGCAGTATTTT
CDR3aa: CASSTRTGGALGTDTQYF

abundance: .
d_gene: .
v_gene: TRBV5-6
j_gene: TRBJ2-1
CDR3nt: TGTGCCAGCATCAAGACGGCGCCCCTCTTGGATGAGCAGTTCTTC
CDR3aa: CASIKTAPLLDEQFF

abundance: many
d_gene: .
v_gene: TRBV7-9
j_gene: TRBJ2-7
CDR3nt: TGTGCCAGCAGCTTGGCAGGGAGTGTTTCCTACGAGCAGTACTTC
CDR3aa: CASSLAGSVSYEQYF

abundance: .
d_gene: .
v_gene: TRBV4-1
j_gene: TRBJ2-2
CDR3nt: TGCGCGACTGGGCCAGGCGAGAACACCGGGGAGCTGTTTTTT
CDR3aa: CATGPGENTGELFF

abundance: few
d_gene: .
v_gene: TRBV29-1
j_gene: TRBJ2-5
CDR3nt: TGCAGCGTTGAAGAGGGGTCAATTCAGACCCAGTACTTC
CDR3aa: CSVEEGSIQTQYF

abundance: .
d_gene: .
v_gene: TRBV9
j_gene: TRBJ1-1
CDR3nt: TGTGCCAGCAGCCCATGGGACGGAACAGACCAAGCTTTCTTT
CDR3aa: CASSPWDGTDQAFF

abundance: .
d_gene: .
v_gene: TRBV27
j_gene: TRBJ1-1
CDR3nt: TGTGCCAGCAGTCTATCGGACGGAAACACTGAAGCTTTCTTT
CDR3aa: CASSLSDGNTEAFF

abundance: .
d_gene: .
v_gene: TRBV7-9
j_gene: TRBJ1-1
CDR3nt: TGTGCCAGCAGCTTATCCGTCTCCGGAGAAGCTTTCTTT
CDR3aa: CASSLSVSGEAFF

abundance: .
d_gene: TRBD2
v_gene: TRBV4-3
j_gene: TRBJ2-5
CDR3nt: TGCGCCAGCAGCCAGGGACTAGCGCCACAAGAGACCCAGTACTTC
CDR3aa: CASSQGLAPQETQYF

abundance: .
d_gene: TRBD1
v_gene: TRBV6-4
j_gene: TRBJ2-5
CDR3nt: TGTGCCAGCAGTGAAAACAGGGGGCCCGGAGAGACCCAGTACTTC
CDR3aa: CASSENRGPGETQYF

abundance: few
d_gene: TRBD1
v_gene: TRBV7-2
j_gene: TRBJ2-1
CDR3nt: TGTGCCAGCAGCTTATCCGGGACAGGGGTTTTCAATGAGCAGTTCTTC
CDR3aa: CASSLSGTGVFNEQFF

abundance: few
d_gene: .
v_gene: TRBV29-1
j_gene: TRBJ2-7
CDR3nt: TGCAGCGTTGAAAACAGCGCCGAGCAGTACTTC
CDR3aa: CSVENSAEQYF

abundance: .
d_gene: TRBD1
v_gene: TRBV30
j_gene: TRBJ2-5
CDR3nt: TGTGCCTGGGGCGGTCGGACAGGGAGGTCGGAGACCCAGTACTTC
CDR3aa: CAWGGRTGRSETQYF

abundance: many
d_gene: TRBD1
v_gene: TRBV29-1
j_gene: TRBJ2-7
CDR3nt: TGCAGCGTTCGGACAGGAAACATCTACGAGCAGTACTTC
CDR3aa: CSVRTGNIYEQYF

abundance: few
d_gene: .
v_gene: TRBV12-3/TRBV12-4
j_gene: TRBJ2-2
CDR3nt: TGTGCCAGCAGTGACCCCACCCGAAGGGCGGACACCGGGGAGCTGTTTTTT
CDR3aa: CASSDPTRRADTGELFF

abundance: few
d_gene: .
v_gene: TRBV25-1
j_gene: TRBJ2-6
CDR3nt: TGTGCCAGCAGTGACAGCAAAGTTTACTCTGGGGCCAACGTCCTGACTTTC
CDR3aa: CASSDSKVYSGANVLTF

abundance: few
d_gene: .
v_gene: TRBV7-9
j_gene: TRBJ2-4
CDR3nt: TGTGCCAGCAGCCCCGACACTCTAGCCAAAAACATTCAGTACTTC
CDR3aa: CASSPDTLAKNIQYF

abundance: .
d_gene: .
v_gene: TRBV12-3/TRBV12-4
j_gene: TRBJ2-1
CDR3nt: TGTGCCAGCAGCCTTGACACCGACAATGAGCAGTTCTTC
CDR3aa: CASSLDTDNEQFF

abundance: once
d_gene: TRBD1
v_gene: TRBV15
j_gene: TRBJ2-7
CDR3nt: TGTGCCACCAGCAGGGCCGGGACAGGGGGTAACGAGCAGTACTTC
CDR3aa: CATSRAGTGGNEQYF

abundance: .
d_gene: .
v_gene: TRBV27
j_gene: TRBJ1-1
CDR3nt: TGTGCCAGCAGTCCAGAGCCTAACACTGAAGCTTTCTTT
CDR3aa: CASSPEPNTEAFF

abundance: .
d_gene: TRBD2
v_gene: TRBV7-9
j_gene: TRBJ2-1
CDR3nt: TGTGCCAGCAGCCCTCTGACTAGCGGGGTCCTTGAGCAGTTCTTC
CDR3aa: CASSPLTSGVLEQFF

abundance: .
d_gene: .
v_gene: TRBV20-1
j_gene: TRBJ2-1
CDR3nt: TGCAGTGCTAGATCCTTTCTAGGTTTCTCCTACAATGAGCAGTTCTTC
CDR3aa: CSARSFLGFSYNEQFF

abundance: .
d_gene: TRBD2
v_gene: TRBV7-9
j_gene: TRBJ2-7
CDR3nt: TGTGCCAGCAACCGACTAGCGGGGGTTAATCCCTACGAGCAGTACTTC
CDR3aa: CASNRLAGVNPYEQYF

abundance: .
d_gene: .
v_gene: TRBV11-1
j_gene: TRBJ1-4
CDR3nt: TGTGCCAGCAGCTTGAGCAGCAAACTGTTTTTT
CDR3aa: CASSLSSKLFF

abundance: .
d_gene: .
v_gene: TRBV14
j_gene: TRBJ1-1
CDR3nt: TGTGCCAGCAGCCAGGGAGTGACAACTGAAGCTTTCTTT
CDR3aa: CASSQGVTTEAFF

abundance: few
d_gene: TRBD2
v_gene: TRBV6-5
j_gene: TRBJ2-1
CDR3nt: TGTGCCAGTTCCCGGGGAGGGAACAATGAGCAGTTCTTC
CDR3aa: CASSRGGNNEQFF

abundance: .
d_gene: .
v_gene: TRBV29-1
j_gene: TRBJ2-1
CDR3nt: TGCAGCGTTGTTGGGACGGTTATAGGGCTCAATGAGCAGTTCTTC
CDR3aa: CSVVGTVIGLNEQFF

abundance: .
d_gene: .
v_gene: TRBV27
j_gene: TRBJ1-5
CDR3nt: TGTGCCAGCAGCCTACAGGGATGGGGCAATCAGCCCCAGCATTTT
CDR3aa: CASSLQGWGNQPQHF

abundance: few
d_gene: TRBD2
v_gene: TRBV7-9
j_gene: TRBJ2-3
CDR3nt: TGTGCCAGCAGCTCAGGAGTAGCGGGGGGACGCACAGATACGCAGTATTTT
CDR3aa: CASSSGVAGGRTDTQYF

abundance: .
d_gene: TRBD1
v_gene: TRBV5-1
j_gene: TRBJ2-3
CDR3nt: TGCGCCAGCAGCACATGGACAGGTGGGGATACGCAGTATTTT
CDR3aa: CASSTWTGGDTQYF

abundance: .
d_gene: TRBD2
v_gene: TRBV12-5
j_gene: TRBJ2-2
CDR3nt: TGTGCTAGTGAAACCGTAGCGGGTGGGTCCACCGGGGAGCTGTTTTTT
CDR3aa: CASETVAGGSTGELFF

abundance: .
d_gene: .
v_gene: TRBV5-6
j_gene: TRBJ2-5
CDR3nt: TGTGCCAGCAGCTTTTTCAGGCGGGGTCAAGAGACCCAGTACTTC
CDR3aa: CASSFFRRGQETQYF

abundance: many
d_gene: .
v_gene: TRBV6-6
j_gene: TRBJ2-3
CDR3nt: TGTGCCAGCAGGGACGAGGGGGTGGATACGCAGTATTTT
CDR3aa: CASRDEGVDTQYF

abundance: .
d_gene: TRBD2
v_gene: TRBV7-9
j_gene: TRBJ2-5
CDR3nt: TGTGCCAGCAGCGCGGGACTAGCGGAACAAGAGACCCAGTACTTC
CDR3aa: CASSAGLAEQETQYF

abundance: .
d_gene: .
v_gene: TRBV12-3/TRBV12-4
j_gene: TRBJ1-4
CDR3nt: TGTGCCAGCAGTCGGGGGGTTGATGAAAAACTGTTTTTT
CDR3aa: CASSRGVDEKLFF

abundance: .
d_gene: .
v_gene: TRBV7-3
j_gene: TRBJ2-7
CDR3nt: TGTGCCAGCAGCTTAACATACAGGGACGAGCAGTACTTC
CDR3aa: CASSLTYRDEQYF

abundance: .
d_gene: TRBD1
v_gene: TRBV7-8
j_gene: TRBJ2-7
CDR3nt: TGTGCCAGCAGCTTAGGGGGACAGTCGCTTTCCTACGAGCAGTACTTC
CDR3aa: CASSLGGQSLSYEQYF

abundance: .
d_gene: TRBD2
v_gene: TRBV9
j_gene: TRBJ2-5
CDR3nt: TGTGCCAGCAGCGTCGGAAGCGGGGACCAAGAGACCCAGTACTTC
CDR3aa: CASSVGSGDQETQYF

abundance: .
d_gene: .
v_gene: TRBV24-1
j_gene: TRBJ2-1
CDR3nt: TGTGCCACCAGTGATTTGGGGCCAGGGACGGTCAATGAGCAGTTCTTC
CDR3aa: CATSDLGPGTVNEQFF

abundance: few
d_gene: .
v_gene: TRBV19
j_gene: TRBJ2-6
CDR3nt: TGTGCCAGTAGCCAAACCGACAGCTCTGGGGCCAACGTCCTGACTTTC
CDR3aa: CASSQTDSSGANVLTF

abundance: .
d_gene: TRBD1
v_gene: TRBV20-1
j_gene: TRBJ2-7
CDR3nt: TGCAGTGCTGAGAGGGGGCTCAGCGACGAGCAGTACTTC
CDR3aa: CSAERGLSDEQYF

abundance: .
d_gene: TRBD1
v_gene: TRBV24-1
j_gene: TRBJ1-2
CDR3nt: TGTGCCACCAGTGGCCAGGGGGCTCGGTATGGCTACACCTTC
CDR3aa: CATSGQGARYGYTF

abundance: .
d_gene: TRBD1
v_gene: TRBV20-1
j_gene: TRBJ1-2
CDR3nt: TGCAGTGTCCCGGGACAGGGCTATGGCTACACCTTC
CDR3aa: CSVPGQGYGYTF

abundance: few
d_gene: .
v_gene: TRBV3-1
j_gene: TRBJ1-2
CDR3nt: TGTGCCAGCAGCCAGAAGGGGACCTATGGCTACACCTTC
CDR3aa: CASSQKGTYGYTF

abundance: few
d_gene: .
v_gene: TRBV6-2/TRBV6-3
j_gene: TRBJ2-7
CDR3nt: TGTGCCAGCAGGCCTTTCGGACGGGGGTTCTCCTACGAGCAGTACTTC
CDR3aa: CASRPFGRGFSYEQYF

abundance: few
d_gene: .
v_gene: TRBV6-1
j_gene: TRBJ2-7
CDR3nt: TGTGCCAGCATCCTCAGGGACCCCTACGAGCAGTACTTC
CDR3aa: CASILRDPYEQYF